This T cell receptor beta chain is from a study of shared clonotypes between healthy human individuals. General study results and limits: The study's rarefaction showed incomplete sorted-subset sequencing despite large depth.

Germline values: CDR1 MDHEN, CDR2 SYDVKM. V dropped 1 base and J dropped 10; count of bases not matched to a gene: 14. CDR3 size: 16 residues. Assay: immunoSEQ multiplex PCR; the TCRdb copy retains only in-frame clones and omits some. Of a few million clones listed, around nine tenths are singletons. To note about this clone: Its antigen is currently unknown.

This clonotype originated in a man younger than 35 in good health. The rearrangement joins TRBV28 to TRBJ1-1; 8 bases align to TRBD1. Input material: naive CD4+ T cells sorted from blood. Subset: CD45RA+ positively selected. The CDR3 DNA reads as TGTGCCAGCAGTTTATCTGCAGGGGGCTCCGGTTCGGTAGCTTTCTTT. It is translated as CASSLSAGGSGSVAFF.